These 14 T cell receptor beta chains share one sample of origin, sequenced in a study of shared clonotypes between healthy human individuals. Sequencing used immunoSEQ multiplex PCR; TCRdb keeps in-frame clones, though not all of them. The sample includes 950,000 to 1,100,000 clones, more than 60% seen only once; the top ten take 1.5%. Sequenced material: memory CD4+ T cells sorted from blood. Stated subset: CD45RA-negative fraction. These receptors all stem from a man younger than 35 in good health.

This chain links TRBV30 with TRBJ2-3; 10 bases fit TRBD2. Germline V gene data show CDR1 as GTSNPN and CDR2 as SVGIG (reference sequence). J lost 2 bases, V lost 2 bases, and 4 bases had no gene match. The CDR3 totals 15 residues. The CDR3 spells CAWSYSGGTTDTQYF. The CDR3 DNA sequence: TGTGCCTGGAGTTATAGCGGGGGGACCACAGATACGCAGTATTTT.

The chain couples TRBV9 to TRBJ2-3; 8 bases map to TRBD2. There are 15 residues in the CDR3. The germline gives CDR1 SGDLS, CDR2 YYNGEE. The V and J ends lost 0 bases and 5 bases, in that order; junction bases with no gene match: 5. CDR3 residues: CASSVAGGPGDTQYF. CDR3 bases: TGTGCCAGCAGCGTAGCGGGGGGGCCGGGAGATACGCAGTATTTT.

With regard to this clone: The identical CDR3 is also encoded by other nucleotide sequences in the sample. This rearrangement joins TRBV5-6 to TRBJ2-7; D not certain. The CDR3 is 11 residues long. Looked up from germline, CDR1 is SGHDT and CDR2 is YYEEEE. V was cut by 1 base and J by 5 bases, with 4 bases left in between. CDR3 loop: CASSLYNEQYF. The CDR3 nucleotides are TGTGCCAGCAGCTTGTACAACGAGCAGTACTTC.

The V gene is TRBV9, the J gene TRBJ2-1; a possible D gene is TRBD2 (6 bases). The ends were cut back, 0 bases at V and 6 bases at J, with 16 bases in the middle. The CDR3 is made up of 16 amino acids. Germline lookup yields CDR1 SGDLS and CDR2 YYNGEE. The CDR3 DNA sequence: TGTGCCAGCAGCGTAGCTGTGCTAGCGCCGCTCAATGAGCAGTTCTTC. It codes for CASSVAVLAPLNEQFF.

CDR3 nucleotides: TGTGCCAGCAGTTCGCGGACAGGCCCAGAAAACATTCAGTACTTC. Protein sequence: CASSSRTGPENIQYF. The chain links TRBV28 to TRBJ2-4, with 7 bases matching TRBD1. The ends lost 4 bases at V and 5 bases at J; junction bases unmatched: 8. The CDR3 consists of 15 residues. In germline, CDR1 is MDHEN, CDR2 SYDVKM.

In its sample, this clone was seen once. The CDR3 sequence is CSVSPNEQFF. CDR3 sequence (DNA): TGCAGTGTTAGTCCTAATGAGCAGTTCTTC. The gene calls are TRBV20-1 and TRBJ2-1; D uncertain. The CDR3 contains 10 residues. Trimming removed 7 bases at V and 7 bases at J, with 8 bases between. Germline V gene lookup returns CDR1 DFQATT and CDR2 SNEGSKA (reference sequence).

The chain uses TRBV18 and TRBJ2-5; the D is unclear. Germline V lookup: CDR1 KGHSH, CDR2 LQKENI. V dropped 2 bases and J dropped 4 bases, with 11 bases sitting between them. This CDR3 has 14 amino acids. The CDR3 sequence is CASSPSVDGETQYF. The CDR3 DNA reads TGTGCCAGCTCACCATCGGTTGACGGAGAGACCCAGTACTTC.

This clone was recorded a few times. Other nucleotide sequences from this sample produce the same CDR3. The chain has TRBV20-1 and TRBJ2-7; no clear D gene. V was clipped by 0 bases and J by 4 bases, with 4 bases between them. CDR3 size: 11 residues. Germline V gene lookup returns CDR1 DFQATT and CDR2 SNEGSKA (reference sequence). The CDR3 here is CSARETYEQYF. CDR3 coding DNA: TGCAGTGCTAGAGAGACGTACGAGCAGTACTTC.

The V and J genes are TRBV28 and TRBJ2-3, with TRBD1 identical over 7 bases. This CDR3 has 17 amino acids. Germline values: CDR1 MDHEN, CDR2 SYDVKM. The trim removed 5 bases at V and 2 bases at J, leaving 13 bases unmatched. The CDR3 sequence: CASSPPPYRGPTDTQYF. The CDR3 bases are TGTGCCAGCAGTCCCCCCCCTTACAGGGGACCCACAGATACGCAGTATTTT.

The chain is built from TRBV30 and TRBJ2-1, with D unclear. V lost 3 bases to trimming and J lost 6 bases, with 12 bases between them. The CDR3 extends over 13 amino acids. Germline V CDR1 and CDR2: GTSNPN, SVGIG (reference sequence). In nucleotides, the CDR3 is TGTGCCTGGAGGCCCATAAGCCGCAATGAGCAGTTCTTC. Its protein is CAWRPISRNEQFF. The variable domain in full, completed from reference TRBV30 and TRBJ2-1, reads SQTIHQWPATLVQPVGSPLSLECTVEGTSNPNLYWYRQAAGRGLQLLFYSVGIGQISSEVPQNLSASRPQDRQFILSSKKLLLSDSGFYLCAWRPISRNEQFFGPGTRLTVL.

The chain has TRBV18 and TRBJ2-3, with D perhaps being TRBD1 or TRBD2 (5 bases each). This CDR3 spans 14 amino acids. Trimming removed 2 bases from V and 5 bases from J, with 11 bases in between. CDR1 and CDR2 (germline): KGHSH, LQKENI. CDR3: CASSPEGPVDTQYF. The CDR3 DNA follows: TGTGCCAGCTCACCAGAGGGGCCGGTAGATACGCAGTATTTT.

The rearrangement links TRBV6-1 to TRBJ1-5, with TRBD1 matching 8 bases. V shed 8 bases and J 4 bases; nucleotides not matched to a gene: 10. The CDR3 totals 15 residues. Germline assignment: CDR1 MNHNS and CDR2 SASEGT. The CDR3 nucleotides are TGTGCCAGCGTTTCCAGGGGGCGAGGGAATCAGCCCCAGCATTTT. Its translation: CASVSRGRGNQPQHF.

The V call is TRBV5-1, the J call TRBJ2-7, with 7 bases matching TRBD1. Germline V lookup: CDR1 SGHRS, CDR2 YFSETQ. Trimming at V came to 1 base and at J to 0 bases, leaving 7 bases not matched to a gene. The CDR3 loop spans 16 amino acids. CDR3 protein: CASSLWTGELSYEQYF. The CDR3 DNA is TGCGCCAGCAGCTTGTGGACAGGCGAACTCTCCTACGAGCAGTACTTC.

V is TRBV9 and J is TRBJ2-3; 9 bases align to TRBD2. The V gene's germline CDR1 is SGDLS and CDR2 YYNGEE. CDR3 length equals 14 residues. V lost 6 bases to trimming and J lost 4 bases; unmatched junction nucleotides: 6. The CDR3 sequence is CASTTSGLPDTQYF. In DNA form, the CDR3 reads TGTGCCAGCACAACTAGCGGGTTGCCAGATACGCAGTATTTT.